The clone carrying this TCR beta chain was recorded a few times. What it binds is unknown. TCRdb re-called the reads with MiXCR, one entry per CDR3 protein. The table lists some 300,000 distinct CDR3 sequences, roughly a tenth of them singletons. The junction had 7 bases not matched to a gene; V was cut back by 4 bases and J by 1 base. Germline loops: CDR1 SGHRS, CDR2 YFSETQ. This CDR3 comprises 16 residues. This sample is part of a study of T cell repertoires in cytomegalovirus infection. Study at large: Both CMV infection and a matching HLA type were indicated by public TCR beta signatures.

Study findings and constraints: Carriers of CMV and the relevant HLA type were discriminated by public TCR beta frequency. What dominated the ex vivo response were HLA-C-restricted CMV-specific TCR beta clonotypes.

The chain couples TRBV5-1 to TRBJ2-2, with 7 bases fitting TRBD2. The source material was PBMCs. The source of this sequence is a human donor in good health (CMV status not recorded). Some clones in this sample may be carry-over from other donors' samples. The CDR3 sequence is CASSPRTSVNTGELFF. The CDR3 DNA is TGCGCCAGCAGCCCCCGGACTAGTGTGAACACCGGGGAGCTGTTTTTT. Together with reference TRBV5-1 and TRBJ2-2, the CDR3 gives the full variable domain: KAGVTQTPRYLIKTRGQQVTLSCSPISGHRSVSWYQQTPGQGLQFLFEYFSETQRNKGNFPGRFSGRQFSNSRSEMNVSTLELGDSALYLCASSPRTSVNTGELFFGEGSRLTVL.